Listed here are 4 T cell receptor beta chains from one sample, sequenced in a study of cytomegalovirus exposure and HLA in healthy donors. Use of 60 Vbeta and 13 Jbeta primers characterized the PCR. The protocol was immunoSEQ multiplex PCR, while the TCRdb copy is restricted to in-frame clones and leaves out a portion. The sample holds about 140,000 clones, 80% to 85% seen once. The sample taken for sequencing was PBMCs. These receptors came from a female donor in good health and CMV-seronegative.

This clone occurred once. This chain joins TRBV5-8 and TRBJ1-5, with D perhaps TRBD1 (5 bases). Germline lookup yields CDR1 SGHTS and CDR2 YDEGEE. V lost 0 bases and J 1 base, leaving 8 bases between the germline ends. The CDR3 runs to 15 residues. CDR3 region: CASSLGGRSNQPQHF. The CDR3 DNA reads TGTGCCAGCAGCTTGGGGGGCAGAAGCAATCAGCCCCAGCATTTT.

The V and J genes are TRBV29-1 and TRBJ1-4; a weak D match, TRBD1 (6 bases). This CDR3 is built from 13 residues. V was cut by 6 bases and J by 4 bases, with 12 bases left in between. Germline assignment: CDR1 SQVTM and CDR2 ANQGSEA. The CDR3 loop reads CSVYRAGNEKLFF. CDR3 nucleotide sequence: TGCAGCGTATACAGGGCGGGTAATGAAAAACTGTTTTTT.

This clone was recorded a few times. The gene calls are TRBV28 and TRBJ1-2; 7 bases agree with TRBD1. This CDR3 is 15 amino acids long. J gave up 5 bases and V 2 bases, and 8 bases lay outside the gene matches. Germline CDR1 and CDR2: MDHEN and SYDVKM. The CDR3 spells CASSLKGAMVYGYTF. DNA of the CDR3: TGTGCCAGCAGTTTAAAGGGGGCAATGGTTTATGGCTACACCTTC.

The chain employs TRBV27 and TRBJ2-1, with 10 bases identical to TRBD2. The V gene end was trimmed by 5 bases and the J gene end by 3 bases; junction bases not matched to a gene: 7. There are 16 residues in the CDR3. Germline assignment: CDR1 MNHEY and CDR2 SMNVEV (reference sequence). The CDR3 DNA reads as TGTGCCAGCAGTCCATGGACTAGCGGAGACTACAATGAGCAGTTCTTC. Its translation is CASSPWTSGDYNEQFF.